The 32 T cell receptor beta chains below all came from one sample that was sequenced in a study of T cells in Graves' hyperthyroidism and ophthalmopathy (dated by TCRdb to between 2017 and 2020). Library construction relied on multiplex PCR. Sequencing was performed on an Illumina HiSeq 2000. TCR beta CDR3 regions were amplified from RNA transcripts. A first-round RT-PCR of the TCR CDR3 used the HTBI primer set with the Qiagen OneStep RT-PCR kit. TCRdb itself trimmed the public reads at Q25 with fastp, ran MiXCR and retained productive beta chains. Records with the same CDR3 protein are collapsed into one entry carrying the most frequent genes and DNA. A total of under 700,000 distinct CDR3 sequences appear in this sample, roughly 50% of them only once. 6.5% to 9% of the sample comes from the top ten. The material sequenced was peripheral blood or thyroid tissue (not recorded which). These receptors were collected from a woman between 18 and 29 years old with Graves' hyperthyroidism. Donor details come from another sample of the same person, matched by shared clones.

This clonotype was counted many times. This chain connects TRBV15 to TRBJ1-1, with D possibly being TRBD1 (5 bases). Trimming pared 3 bases from V and 6 bases from J, leaving 14 bases between. The CDR3 has 14 residues. In germline, CDR1 is LNHNV, CDR2 YYDKDF (reference sequence). The CDR3 loop reads CATSSWGGLPEAFF. CDR3 nucleotides: TGTGCCACCAGCAGTTGGGGGGGGTTACCTGAAGCTTTCTTT.

Notes on this clonotype: A much more abundant neighbour one base away suggests this may be a read error. V gene TRBV7-3 combines with J gene TRBJ1-2; 7 bases are a match to TRBD1. The CDR3 covers 13 residues. Germline V CDR1 and CDR2: SGHTA, FQGTGA. V shed 3 bases, J shed 7 bases, and the junction held 5 bases outside the gene matches. The CDR3 coding sequence is TGTGCCAGCAGCTTGGACAGGATCTCTGGCTACACCTTC. Protein product: CASSLDRISGYTF.

The chain links TRBV29-1 to TRBJ2-5; D perhaps matches TRBD1 (5 bases). V shed 6 bases and J shed 5 bases, with 7 bases lying between them. Per the germline V gene, CDR1 is SQVTM and CDR2 is ANQGSEA. The CDR3 length is 10 residues. The CDR3 reads CSVYRETQYF. The CDR3 nucleotides read TGCAGCGTCTACAGGGAGACCCAGTACTTC.

This clonotype was seen only once. The chain carries TRBV24-1 and TRBJ1-4; 12 positions match TRBD1. CDR1 is KGHDR, CDR2 SFDVKD, per germline. This CDR3 contains 17 residues. J gave up 7 bases and V 7 bases, and 12 bases lay outside the gene matches. In DNA form, the CDR3 reads TGTGCCACCAGCCAAGGGACAGGGGGCTCGGCGGGTGAAAAACTGTTTTTT. Its translation: CATSQGTGGSAGEKLFF.

This clonotype was counted between two and nine times. The rearrangement links TRBV7-8 to TRBJ1-1; maybe TRBD1 (5 bases). The CDR3 has 14 amino acids. Germline CDR1 is SGHVS and CDR2 is FQNEAQ. Trimming removed 4 bases from V and 0 bases from J, with 9 bases in between. The CDR3: CASSYRTLNTEAFF. The DNA for the CDR3 is TGTGCCAGCAGCTACCGGACACTGAACACTGAAGCTTTCTTT.

This clonotype came up a few times. The V and J genes are TRBV20-1 and TRBJ1-2, with D tentatively TRBD1 (5 bases). This CDR3 comprises 13 residues. V lost 0 bases, J lost 7 bases, and 12 bases lay in between. The germline gives CDR1 DFQATT, CDR2 SNEGSKA (reference sequence). CDR3 sequence reads: CSARDGATFGYTF. In DNA form, the CDR3 reads TGCAGTGCTAGAGATGGGGCGACTTTTGGCTACACCTTC.

Turning to this clonotype: Sequence at one end of the junction differs from germline and may be a read error. The chain links TRBV24-1 to TRBJ1-5, with a possible D match to TRBD1 (6 bases). The CDR3 contains 16 residues. CDR1 and CDR2 from the germline V gene are KGHDR and SFDVKD. CDR3 in DNA: TGTGCCAGCAGTATAGCCGGGACCCCCAGGGGTCAGCCCCAGCATTTT. It codes for CASSIAGTPRGQPQHF.

The rearrangement uses TRBV7-9 and TRBJ2-7; 10 bases are a match to TRBD2. From germline, CDR1 is SEHNR and CDR2 FQNEAQ (reference sequence). V gave up 5 bases and J gave up 1 base; unmatched junction bases: 5. The CDR3 totals 15 residues. CDR3 nucleotides: TGTGCCAGCAGCCAGCGGGAGGGCCATTCCTACGAGCAGTACTTC. Its translation: CASSQREGHSYEQYF.

As regards this clonotype: A read error may be the cause here, since a much bigger clone is one base away. The rearrangement joins TRBV10-3 to TRBJ1-6, with D unclear. The CDR3 length is 13 residues. In germline, CDR1 is ENHRY, CDR2 SYGVKD. In DNA form, the CDR3 reads TGTGCCAGCAGTGAAACAGCATGGCATGCCCTCCACTTT. Translated, it gives CASSETAWHALHF.

CDR3 in DNA: TGTGCCAGCAGTTTAGGGAGACAGGGGATCGACTATGGCTACACCTTC. Protein: CASSLGRQGIDYGYTF. This chain uses TRBV25-1 with TRBJ1-2; 8 bases fit TRBD1. Trimming cost V 5 bases and J 3 bases; bases outside gene matches: 11. Germline values: CDR1 MGHDK, CDR2 SYGVNS. CDR3 length: 16 residues.

V and J are TRBV7-9 and TRBJ1-1, with D possibly being TRBD1 (5 bases). The CDR3 runs to 13 residues. Trimming cost V 5 bases and J 3 bases, with 10 bases left between them. CDR1 and CDR2 from the germline V gene are SEHNR and FQNEAQ (reference sequence). This chain's CDR3 is CASSPRTYTEAFF. The CDR3 DNA sequence: TGTGCCAGCAGCCCCAGGACATACACTGAAGCTTTCTTT.

This clonotype was recorded a few times. The J gene is TRBJ1-5, the V gene TRBV24-1, with D perhaps TRBD1 (5 bases). The ends were cut back, 3 bases at V and 3 bases at J, with 17 bases in the middle. Germline CDR1 is KGHDR and CDR2 is SFDVKD. CDR3 length equals 17 residues. The CDR3 DNA reads TGTGCCACCAGTGATCCGCGGACATCCCGAGCCAATCAGCCCCAGCATTTT. It is translated as CATSDPRTSRANQPQHF.

In its sample, this clonotype was seen many times. This rearrangement joins TRBV7-9 to TRBJ1-4, with 8 nucleotides matching TRBD1. V trimming: 1 base; J trimming: 7 bases; junction bases outside the gene matches: 11. From germline, CDR1 is SEHNR and CDR2 FQNEAQ (reference sequence). CDR3 size: 17 residues. In nucleotides, the CDR3 is TGTGCCAGCAGCTTAGAGGTCGGGGCGACAGGGGCTGAAAAACTGTTTTTT. Protein product: CASSLEVGATGAEKLFF.

The J gene is TRBJ1-4, the V gene TRBV20-1; TRBD1 agrees at 7 bases. This CDR3 is 14 amino acids long. V dropped 5 bases and J dropped 2; count of bases not matched to a gene: 5. In germline, CDR1 is DFQATT, CDR2 SNEGSKA (reference sequence). The CDR3 loop is CSAVPGGTNEKLFF. The CDR3, as DNA: TGCAGTGCTGTACCAGGGGGGACTAATGAAAAACTGTTTTTT.

V and J are TRBV5-1 and TRBJ1-1, with TRBD1 as a possible D gene (5 bases). The germline V gene encodes CDR1 SGHRS and CDR2 YFSETQ. V was shortened by 3 bases and J by 6 bases, with 12 bases between the two germline ends. CDR3 length: 13 residues. This chain's CDR3 is CASSWGTGAEAFF. CDR3 coding DNA: TGCGCCAGCAGCTGGGGGACGGGAGCTGAAGCTTTCTTT.

Only a few counts were recorded for this clonotype. This chain links TRBV19 with TRBJ1-2; D is perhaps TRBD1 (5 bases). The CDR3 runs 15 residues. Trimming removed 9 bases at V and 3 bases at J, with 20 bases between. Germline V lookup: CDR1 LNHDA, CDR2 SQIVND (reference sequence). The CDR3 DNA reads as TGTGCCAGCAGCCAAGCAGGGTCTTGGGACTATGGCTACACCTTC. It encodes CASSQAGSWDYGYTF.

The V call is TRBV11-1, the J call TRBJ1-2; D is unresolved. Trimming took off 6 bases at V and 5 bases at J, with 13 bases between the two ends. The CDR3 is 13 amino acids. Germline loops: CDR1 SGHAT, CDR2 FQDESV (reference sequence). CDR3 sequence: CASRDQPTYGYTF. The CDR3 nucleotides are TGTGCCAGCAGAGATCAACCGACGTATGGCTACACCTTC.

This clonotype was recorded a few times. The rearrangement joins TRBV7-3 to TRBJ2-7, with 7 bases lining up with TRBD1. Germline assignment: CDR1 SGHTA and CDR2 FQGTGA. Trimming took 7 bases from V and 3 from J; bases not matched to a gene: 12. The CDR3 is 15 residues long. The CDR3 spells CASNLSRDSCYEQYF. The CDR3 DNA follows: TGTGCCAGCAACCTATCCCGGGACAGTTGCTACGAGCAGTACTTC.

The CDR3 loop is CSVIRSGQPQHF. In nucleotides, the CDR3 is TGCAGTGTCATACGGTCGGGTCAGCCCCAGCATTTT. The V and J genes are TRBV29-1 and TRBJ1-5; the D is unclear. The germline V gene has CDR1 SQVTM and CDR2 ANQGSEA. The CDR3 extends over 12 amino acids.

This clonotype occurred a few times. A clone one base away is much larger, so this may be a read error. The V and J genes are TRBV7-6 and TRBJ1-6, with 7 bases lining up with TRBD1. Per the germline V gene, CDR1 is SGHVS and CDR2 is FNYEAQ. The CDR3 is 15 amino acids. The V gene end was trimmed by 5 bases and the J gene end by 7 bases; junction bases not matched to a gene: 8. The CDR3 sequence: CASSLSGQLNSPLHF. Written as DNA, the CDR3 is TGTGCCAGCAGCCTGTCGGGACAGCTCAATTCACCCCTCCACTTT.

V gene TRBV3-1 combines with J gene TRBJ1-5; D remains unclear. This CDR3 region has 13 residues. Per the germline V gene, CDR1 is LGHDT and CDR2 is YNNKEL (reference sequence). With 1 base removed from V and 6 bases from J, the gap between germline ends came to 7 bases. Here the CDR3 DNA reads TGTGCCAGCAGCCAAGTATCCTCTCAGCCCCAGCATTTT. This translates into CASSQVSSQPQHF.

The chain links TRBV10-3 to TRBJ1-6, with D unclear. The V and J ends lost 8 bases and 9 bases respectively, with 2 bases between them. CDR3 size: 9 residues. CDR1 ENHRY and CDR2 SYGVKD come from the germline V gene. The CDR3 loop is CAIASPLHF. The CDR3 DNA reads TGTGCCATCGCTTCACCCCTCCACTTT.

Worth noting for this clonotype: A single base separates this from a much larger clone, so it may be a read error. This chain connects TRBV29-1 to TRBJ1-2, with D uncertain. Germline CDR1 reads SQVTM; CDR2 reads ANQGSEA. CDR3 length: 15 residues. The CDR3 nucleotides are TGCAGCGTTTCCCGAATCTCGGTTCCCCGGGATGGCCACACCTTC. Translated, it gives CSVSRISVPRDGHTF.

At least ten counts were recorded for this clonotype. The chain joins TRBV7-9 to TRBJ1-4, with D unresolved. The CDR3 consists of 12 residues. The V gene's germline CDR1 is SEHNR and CDR2 FQNEAQ (reference sequence). V gave up 4 bases and J gave up 13 bases, with 13 bases separating them. This CDR3 is CASSSNTRTLFF. Written as DNA, the CDR3 is TGTGCCAGCAGCTCAAATACGAGGACACTGTTTTTT.

This clonotype was counted many times. The genes are TRBV29-1 and TRBJ1-5; the match to TRBD1 covers 7 bases. J lost 5 bases, V lost 4 bases, and 5 bases had no gene match. CDR1 and CDR2 from the germline V gene are SQVTM and ANQGSEA. This CDR3 region has 13 residues. CDR3 sequence (DNA): TGCAGCGTTGTTGGGCAGGGGGATCAGCCCCAGCATTTT. Translated: CSVVGQGDQPQHF.

J is TRBJ2-7 and V is TRBV12-3 or TRBV12-4, with D possibly called TRBD1 or TRBD2 (5 bases each). V lost 1 base, J lost 3 bases, and 19 bases lay in between. This CDR3 region has 17 residues. The CDR3 protein is CASSLGYRGPQIYEQYF. CDR3 DNA: TGTGCCAGCAGTTTAGGGTACCGGGGCCCTCAAATCTACGAGCAGTACTTC.

This clonotype has a handful of counts. The chain employs TRBV20-1 and TRBJ2-5; D uncertain. The CDR3 consists of 13 residues. With 5 bases removed from V and 0 bases from J, the gap between germline ends came to 10 bases. Germline CDR1 DFQATT, CDR2 SNEGSKA (reference sequence). In DNA, the CDR3 is TGCAGTGCTCTCCGGGCCTACCAAGAGACCCAGTACTTC. It translates to CSALRAYQETQYF.

In DNA, the CDR3 is TGTGCCAGCGGATGGACAGGGAGCGGCTACACCTTC. Amino acids: CASGWTGSGYTF. The gene calls are TRBV25-1 and TRBJ1-2, with 8 bases identical to TRBD1. The CDR3 length is 12 residues. V dropped 8 bases and J dropped 8; count of bases not matched to a gene: 7. Germline V gene sequence: CDR1 MGHDK, CDR2 SYGVNS.

The V and J genes are TRBV15 and TRBJ1-6; 8 bases are a match to TRBD1. Per germline, CDR1 LNHNV and CDR2 YYDKDF (reference sequence). V was pared by 5 bases and J by 5 bases, with 2 bases of the junction left unmatched. The CDR3 runs to 14 residues. The CDR3: CATSLDRDNSPLHF. The DNA of the CDR3 is TGTGCCACCAGCCTGGACAGGGATAATTCACCCCTCCACTTT.

The chain has TRBV9 and TRBJ2-5, with unresolved D. The CDR3 consists of 14 residues. Per the germline V gene, CDR1 is SGDLS and CDR2 is YYNGEE. Deletions cut 4 bases from V and 2 bases from J, with 12 bases between. CDR3 bases: TGTGCCAGCAGCCCCGGGCAGGAGCAAGAGACCCAGTACTTC. Its translation is CASSPGQEQETQYF.

In its sample, this clonotype was seen many times. The rearrangement links TRBV7-2 to TRBJ2-5, with a weak D call TRBD1 (5 bases). V was cut by 1 base and J by 5 bases, with 11 bases left in between. The CDR3 extends over 14 amino acids. CDR1 and CDR2 (germline): SGHTA, FQGNSA. The DNA of the CDR3 is TGTGCCAGCAGCTTAGACCAGGGTGGGGAGACCCAGTACTTC. It is translated as CASSLDQGGETQYF. Variable domain in full (rest from reference TRBV7-2 and TRBJ2-5): GAGVSQSPSNKVTEKGKDVELRCDPISGHTALYWYRQSLGQGLEFLIYFQGNSAPDKSGLPSDRFSAERTGGSVSTLTIQRTQQEDSAVYLCASSLDQGGETQYFGPGTRLLVL.

V is TRBV19 and J is TRBJ1-6; perhaps TRBD1 as D (6 bases). V dropped 7 bases and J dropped 13 bases, with 17 bases sitting between them. Per the germline V gene, CDR1 is LNHDA and CDR2 is SQIVND (reference sequence). This CDR3 region has 13 residues. CDR3 coding DNA: TGTGCCAGTACCGACAGGTTTAATCAGCCCCTCCACTTT. Its translation is CASTDRFNQPLHF.